The next 2 T cell receptor beta chains were all read from a single sample in a study of PD-1 blockade in classical Hodgkin lymphoma. Measured with immunoSEQ multiplex PCR; TCRdb has only the in-frame clones, and not every one. The data contain more than 140,000 clones, just under 80% of them seen just once; the ten biggest clones take up 9.2%. Patients all relapsed after autologous stem cell transplantation, and there was variation in brentuximab vedotin exposure. The specimen was peripheral blood mononuclear cells (PBMCs), collected before the second cycle of nivolumab. The receptors were sampled from a human donor with classical Hodgkin lymphoma.

With regard to this clone: Other DNA variants within this sample encode the same CDR3. The chain couples TRBV18 to TRBJ2-5; 7 bases fit TRBD1. The CDR3 length is 14 residues. V shed 2 bases and J 1 base; nucleotides not matched to a gene: 1. CDR1 and CDR2 from the germline V gene are KGHSH and LQKENI. The CDR3 DNA reads TGTGCCAGCTCACCAACAGGGGTCCAAGAGACCCAGTACTTC. Translating it yields CASSPTGVQETQYF.

Here the CDR3 reads CASSEALRGGPPNEKLFF. The CDR3 region has the DNA TGTGCCAGCAGTGAAGCGCTTCGAGGGGGCCCACCAAATGAAAAACTGTTTTTT. The chain combines TRBV6-1 with TRBJ1-4; 7 nucleotides align to TRBD1. The CDR3 runs to 18 residues. V trimming: 0 bases; J trimming: 5 bases; junction bases outside the gene matches: 12. Germline V gives CDR1 MNHNS, CDR2 SASEGT.